This record covers a single TCR beta chain. Ages ranged from about 18 to 89 years, with residence in approximately 25 US areas. Participant reports of clinical history set cohort assignment. CDR1 and CDR2 from the germline V gene are ENHRY and SYGVKD. The V gene end was trimmed by 9 bases and the J gene end by 7 bases; junction bases not matched to a gene: 4. The length of the CDR3 is 13 residues. Per the study methods: Researchers report that nucleated cell counts were estimated from reference gene primer amplification. Data came from immunoSEQ multiplex PCR; TCRdb stores just in-frame clones and leaves some out. V, J and clone size were drawn from that table, and D and trimming were deduced from the DNA. The sample holds approximately 300,000 clones; around 87% are singletons and the top ten take around 4.5%. This sample was included in a study of blood T cell repertoires in COVID-19. The wider study: Samples representing acute and convalescent COVID-19 were sourced from the United States, Italy and Spain.

The source is a woman younger than 35 with acute COVID-19. The genes are TRBV10-3 and TRBJ1-4; TRBD1 aligns across 11 bases. Material for sequencing was PBMCs or T cells enriched from blood (not recorded which). CDR3 in DNA: TGTGCCATTTCCGGGACAGGGGGTGAAAAACTGTTTTTT. It specifies CAISGTGGEKLFF.